The following is a T cell receptor (beta chain) sequence with its context. The junction departs from germline at one end; a sequencing error may be responsible. TCRdb reanalysed the 5' RACE reads using MiXCR and keeps one entry per CDR3 protein. The repertoire holds a few hundred thousand distinct CDR3 sequences, roughly a sixth seen once, with roughly 17% in the top ten. The sample is drawn from a study of T cells after yellow fever vaccination. Study-level information: Preparation used SMART-Seq v4 Ultra Low Input for the low-cell-number fractions.

The CDR3 contains 13 residues. The germline V gene has CDR1 MNHNS and CDR2 SASEGT. The sample consisted of PBMCs, taken 4 to 5 days after the first yellow fever vaccination. This TCR was sampled from a man aged 18 to 29 who received the YFV17D yellow fever vaccine. The chain couples TRBV6-1 to TRBJ1-5; D gene uncertain. Here the CDR3 reads CASSSTVDQSQHF. Here the CDR3 DNA reads TGTGCCAGCAGCTCGACGGTTGATCAGTCCCAGCATTTT.